Listed here is a single T cell receptor (beta chain). Its antigen remains unknown. This sample is drawn from a study of T cells after yellow fever vaccination. Study outcomes and limitations: The appearance of a small share of clonotypes in both CD4 and CD8 compartments was observed. The booster response re-showed most primary clones: approximately 97% CD4, approximately 86% CD8. FACS-sorted repertoires could harbor abundant contaminating bulk-population clonotypes.

TCRdb processed the 5' RACE reads anew with MiXCR; each CDR3 protein has one entry. The sample lists 500,000 to 650,000 distinct CDR3 sequences, about a sixth occurring once. CDR3 length equals 13 residues. Trimming took 10 bases from V and 3 from J; bases not matched to a gene: 9. Germline CDR1 SGHTA, CDR2 FQGNSA. The chain has TRBV7-2 and TRBJ2-7; 7 nucleotides align to TRBD2. Sequencing used PBMCs, obtained 5 days after the first yellow fever vaccination. This TCR came from a man younger than 35 who received the YFV17D yellow fever vaccine. CDR3 region: CATSAGPRYEQYF. For the CDR3, the DNA is TGTGCCACATCAGCGGGGCCCCGCTACGAGCAGTACTTC.